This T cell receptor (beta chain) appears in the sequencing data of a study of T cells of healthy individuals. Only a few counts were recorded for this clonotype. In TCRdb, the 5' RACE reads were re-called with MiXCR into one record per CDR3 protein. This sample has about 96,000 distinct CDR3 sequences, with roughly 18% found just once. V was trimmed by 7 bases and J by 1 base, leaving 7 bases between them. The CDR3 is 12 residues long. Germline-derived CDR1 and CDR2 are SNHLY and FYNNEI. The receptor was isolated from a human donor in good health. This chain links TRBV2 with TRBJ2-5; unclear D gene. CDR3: CASKGPQETQYF. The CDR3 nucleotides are TGTGCCAGCAAAGGGCCCCAAGAGACCCAGTACTTC.